A single sample is the source of the 15 T cell receptor beta chains below, sequenced in a study of patients and donors after allogeneic stem cell transplantation. MiXCR, applied by TCRdb to the RT-PCR reads, yields one record per CDR3 protein. The data show almost 90,000 distinct CDR3 sequences, 4.5% to 5% seen once. The sample consisted of blood, either unsorted or a sorted T cell fraction (not recorded which). These receptors all come from a human donor who was either an allogeneic HSCT recipient or a stem cell or donor lymphocyte infusion donor (not recorded which). It is not recorded whose cells these are; they may come from a transplant donor.

Note on this clonotype: This may stem from a read error, because a much larger clone lies one nucleotide away. V gene TRBV12-3 or TRBV12-4 combines with J gene TRBJ1-1, with TRBD1 matching over 9 bases. Trimming at V came to 5 bases and at J to 6 bases, leaving 16 bases not matched to a gene. There are 17 residues in the CDR3. CDR3 sequence: CASSTGTGWGGDSEAFF. CDR3 in DNA: TGTGCCAGCAGTACCGGGACAGGGTGGGGCGGGGACTCTGAAGCTTTCTTT.

This clonotype was recorded at least ten times. This sequence joins TRBV12-3 or TRBV12-4 and TRBJ1-2; weak D call: TRBD1 (5 bases). The CDR3 runs to 14 residues. The ends were cut back, 2 bases at V and 3 bases at J, with 10 bases in the middle. CDR3 sequence: CASSLNPGDYGYTF. CDR3 sequence (DNA): TGTGCCAGCAGTTTAAACCCGGGGGACTATGGCTACACCTTC.

This clonotype was detected a few times. The rearrangement joins TRBV29-1 to TRBJ2-1; D gene uncertain. The CDR3 loop spans 12 amino acids. CDR1 and CDR2 (germline): SQVTM, ANQGSEA. V lost 6 bases to trimming and J lost 7 bases, with 13 bases between them. The CDR3 sequence is CSVATYRNEQFF. DNA of the CDR3: TGCAGCGTCGCGACTTACAGAAATGAGCAGTTCTTC.

This clonotype was seen ten or more times. The chain uses TRBV20-1 and TRBJ2-1, with 9 nucleotides matching TRBD2. CDR1 is DFQATT and CDR2 is SNEGSKA in the germline V gene (reference sequence). The CDR3 totals 14 residues. The CDR3 DNA reads TGCAGGGGAATTAGCGGGAGTTCCTACAATGAGCAGTTCTTC. Amino acid sequence: CRGISGSSYNEQFF.

With respect to this clonotype: A much larger clone lies one base from this, so it may be a read error. This chain links TRBV27 with TRBJ1-5; D unresolved. Germline V lookup: CDR1 MNHEY, CDR2 SMNVEV (reference sequence). The CDR3 runs to 13 residues. For the CDR3, the DNA is TGTGTCAGCAGTCCCCGGGATGACGAGCCCCAGCATTTT. It translates to CVSSPRDDEPQHF.

This clonotype showed up just a few times. This chain connects TRBV27 to TRBJ2-7; 8 nucleotides line up with TRBD2. The trim removed 2 bases at V and 2 bases at J, leaving 2 bases unmatched. Germline CDR1 is MNHEY and CDR2 is SMNVEV (reference sequence). The CDR3 runs to 14 residues. In nucleotides, the CDR3 is TGTGCCAGCAGTTTACGGGAGGGCGCCTACGAGCAGTACTTC. Amino acid sequence: CASSLREGAYEQYF.

This clonotype is classed as medium-sized. This rearrangement joins TRBV12-3 or TRBV12-4 to TRBJ2-1; 7 bases line up with TRBD2. J lost 8 bases, V lost 1 base, and 8 bases had no gene match. The CDR3 is 15 amino acids. CDR3 DNA: TGTGCCAGCAGTTTAGAGGGCGGGAGTCACGATGAGCAGTTCTTC. Translation: CASSLEGGSHDEQFF.

The J gene is TRBJ1-1, the V gene TRBV5-8; D remains ambiguous. Germline CDR1 and CDR2: SGHTS and YDEGEE. The CDR3 spans 15 residues. V lost 5 bases, J lost 6 bases, and 20 bases lay in between. The DNA of the CDR3 is TGTGCCAGCAGTCATTACCCTCCAGGTCGATCTGAAGCTTTCTTT. This sequence encodes CASSHYPPGRSEAFF.

This clonotype turned up a few times. CDR3 bases: TGCAGTGCTCGGACTAGCGGGGAAGAGCAGTACTTC. It codes for CSARTSGEEQYF. J is TRBJ2-7 and V is TRBV20-1; the match to TRBD2 covers 12 bases. Per germline, CDR1 DFQATT and CDR2 SNEGSKA (reference sequence). CDR3 length: 12 residues. V dropped 5 bases and J dropped 7; count of bases not matched to a gene: 3.

This clonotype was seen a few times. V gene TRBV20-1 combines with J gene TRBJ1-6; TRBD1 matches at 7 bases. V shed 6 bases, J shed 8 bases, and the junction held 13 bases outside the gene matches. In germline, CDR1 is DFQATT, CDR2 SNEGSKA (reference sequence). This CDR3 contains 15 residues. CDR3 bases: TGCAGTGCAGAAAACGGACAGGATAGATATTCACCCCTCCACTTT. Its translation is CSAENGQDRYSPLHF.

This clonotype was picked up many times. V and J are TRBV12-3 or TRBV12-4 and TRBJ1-5; TRBD1 is a possible D gene (6 bases). The CDR3 covers 11 residues. The ends were cut back, 7 bases at V and 9 bases at J, with 10 bases in the middle. CDR3 DNA sequence: TGTGCCAGCACAGAGGGGGGGCCCCAGCATTTT. This gives the protein CASTEGGPQHF.

This clonotype occurred many times. The rearrangement uses TRBV20-1 and TRBJ2-3; 8 bases are shared with TRBD2. This CDR3 comprises 17 residues. In germline, CDR1 is DFQATT, CDR2 SNEGSKA (reference sequence). CDR3 amino acids: CKGTLAGGFLSTDTQYF. The DNA of the CDR3 is TGCAAAGGAACCTTGGCGGGGGGATTTCTTAGCACAGATACGCAGTATTTT.

Many counts were recorded for this clonotype. The chain couples TRBV29-1 to TRBJ1-2; D perhaps matches TRBD1 (5 bases). This CDR3 spans 14 amino acids. V was clipped by 3 bases and J by 8 bases, with 19 bases between them. Germline V gene data show CDR1 as SQVTM and CDR2 as ANQGSEA. CDR3 sequence (DNA): TGCAGCGTTGACCCCAGACTCGGACAAGGCGGCTACACCTTC. Residues: CSVDPRLGQGGYTF.

J is TRBJ1-1 and V is TRBV12-3 or TRBV12-4; 8 positions agree with TRBD1. Trimming removed 1 base from V and 13 bases from J; junction bases left unmatched: 2. The CDR3 has 11 residues. The CDR3 loop is CASSLDRGIFF. DNA for the CDR3: TGTGCCAGCAGTTTAGACAGGGGGATTTTCTTT.

This clonotype was counted a few times. The gene calls are TRBV19 and TRBJ2-5, with 9 bases fitting TRBD1. CDR1 is LNHDA and CDR2 is SQIVND in the germline V gene (reference sequence). V shed 7 bases and J 0 bases; nucleotides not matched to a gene: 6. The CDR3 runs to 15 residues. The CDR3 nucleotides are TGTGCCAGTAACCGGGACAGGGTATACCAAGAGACCCAGTACTTC. Protein sequence: CASNRDRVYQETQYF.